This TCR beta chain was sequenced for a study of T cell responses to AZD1222 COVID-19 vaccine (dated by TCRdb to about 2021). About the full investigation: AZD1222 recipients with second doses at about 4 weeks or about 12 weeks were pooled, because spike-specific TCR depth and breadth did not differ between schedules. Trial participants were enrolled by age into 18-55, 56-69 and 70-plus year subgroups, with 148, 28 and 57 TCR-sequenced participants respectively. A total of about 230 trial participants underwent TCR sequencing, of whom approximately 210 received two doses of AZD1222 and approximately 25 received two doses of the MenACWY control vaccine. On the study overall, not on this receptor specifically: A significant rise in spike-specific TCR breadth and depth was observed after two AZD1222 doses relative to day 0 and relative to MenACWY recipients. The vaccine-associated CD4 TCRs covered the entire spike protein, and the dominant responses fell in regions 160-218 and 743-854. Because no samples from the day 14 peak response were available, repertoires could be characterized only after the peak T cell response. The 56-69-year group was small, and its depth increase did not reach significance, likely because of low power. Only a handful of AZD1222 recipients were SARS-CoV-2 seropositive at baseline, limiting conclusions about previously exposed vaccinees. Participants were mostly white British and included more females than males, and it was suggested by the authors that clonal diversity may have been underestimated. Reportedly, almost half of the unique spike-specific TCRs recognized epitopes lying outside the regions that are mutated in the B.1.351 and B.1.1.7 variants.

Interpreted using the paper, the time point label stands for: baseline before first vaccination. The vaccinee samples were drawn from two UK trials, COV001 and COV002, one of which was a single-blind randomized controlled phase 2/3 trial testing AZD1222 (ChAdOx1 nCoV-19) in healthy adults. For TCRbeta chain sequencing, PBMC samples from trial participants were taken at day 0 and at day 28 after the second dose. The CDR3 regions of human TCRbeta chains were analyzed by immunosequencing. The study's own analysis went as follows. Repertoire TCRs were checked for matches against a reference library of SARS-CoV-2-specific TCRs that had been generated using the MIRA antigen-specificity platform. Breadth was defined as the fraction of unique TCRs that were SARS-CoV-2-associated. Depth was defined as the fraction of total T cells that were SARS-CoV-2-associated. Using the MIRA data, every spike-specific TCR was mapped to the spike region that the TCR reacted to and assigned to either a CD4 or a CD8 class. Log10-transformed breadth and depth values were compared by one-way ANOVA with Sidak's multiple comparisons tests. In TCRdb, the immuneACCESS table is reduced to in-frame sequences with V and J assigned. These tables do not hold every clone; where another copy was compared, an unresolved V gene accounts for under half, and the others remain unexplained. V, J and clone size were drawn from that table, and D and trimming were deduced from the DNA. This sample gives 150,000 or so clones in total; roughly 87% of them show up just once. Jointly, the top ten make up 4.5% to 6.5% of the sample.

In the case of this clone: Its antigen is not yet known. Within one base of it there is no much larger clone, and no base qualities were kept.

Its CDR3 holds 17 amino acids, cysteine through phenylalanine. Kept here is only the CDR3 DNA, which spans 51 bases and is read in frame from base 1. Per the germline V gene, SGHRS is the CDR1 and YFSETQ is the CDR2. After removal of 4 bases from V and 8 bases from J, the junction retains 13 bases not matched to a gene. This chain is built from TRBV5-1 and TRBJ2-1; the junction holds 12 bases that match TRBD2. This TCR came from an adult in good health. The source was peripheral blood, collected on day 0 of AZD1222 vaccination. The CDR3 region: CASSPLGLAGGFDEQFF. The DNA sequence is as follows: TGCGCCAGCAGCCCTCTAGGGCTAGCGGGAGGGTTCGATGAGCAGTTCTTC. Here the CDR3 is joined to the reference TRBV5-1 and TRBJ2-1 genes, and the full variable domain is: KAGVTQTPRYLIKTRGQQVTLSCSPISGHRSVSWYQQTPGQGLQFLFEYFSETQRNKGNFPGRFSGRQFSNSRSEMNVSTLELGDSALYLCASSPLGLAGGFDEQFFGPGTRLTVL.